This T cell receptor (beta chain) was sequenced for a study of cytomegalovirus exposure and HLA in healthy donors. Germline V gene sequence: CDR1 MDHEN, CDR2 SYDVKM. Trimming at V came to 3 bases and at J to 10 bases, leaving 6 bases not matched to a gene. The CDR3 extends over 14 amino acids. Remarks on this clone: Its antigen is not identified.

Repertoires were generated with immunoSEQ multiplex PCR, while TCRdb's copy carries only in-frame clones and drops some. This sample has about 200,000 clones, with about 81% found just once. Study-wide results and limits: The study flagged 150 to 200 TCR beta chains as cytomegalovirus-associated. Within the roughly 120 validation repertoires, first-cohort TCR clusters tended to co-occur, according to a later analysis.

The J gene is TRBJ1-6, the V gene TRBV28, with 7 bases matching TRBD1. The sequenced sample was PBMCs. This TCR came from a woman aged 30 to 39 in good health and CMV-seronegative. The CDR3 DNA sequence: TGTGCCAGCAGTTTCCACAGGGGCGCCTCACCCCTCCACTTT. This encodes CASSFHRGASPLHF.